Included here is one T cell receptor (beta chain) sequence, with context. This CDR3 region has 14 residues. Germline V gene sequence: CDR1 LGHDT, CDR2 YNNKEL (reference sequence). The germline V and J ends were trimmed by 3 bases and 6 bases, with 12 bases remaining between them. As processed by the authors: Reference gene primer amplification gave nucleated cell count estimates. Assay used: immunoSEQ multiplex PCR; TCRdb lists only in-frame clones, some missing. V and J calls and clone size are copied from that table; D and trimming were computed from the DNA. The repertoire consists of about 40,000 clones, with nearly 90% occurring once and the leading ten covering approximately 2.6%. This sample is drawn from a study of blood T cell repertoires in COVID-19. In the study overall: COVID-19 samples, acute and convalescent, were from the United States, Italy and Spain. The cDNA or gDNA used as material had been derived from T cells, B-cell-depleted T cells, or PBMCs.

The sequencing sample was made of peripheral blood. V gene TRBV3-1 (or the pseudogene TRBV3-2) combines with J gene TRBJ1-5, with D maybe TRBD1 (5 bases). The TCR comes from a human donor in a cohort sampled during active COVID-19. The chain's CDR3 is CASSHAGLGQPQHF. The DNA for the CDR3 is TGTGCCAGCAGCCATGCAGGGTTAGGTCAGCCCCAGCATTTT.